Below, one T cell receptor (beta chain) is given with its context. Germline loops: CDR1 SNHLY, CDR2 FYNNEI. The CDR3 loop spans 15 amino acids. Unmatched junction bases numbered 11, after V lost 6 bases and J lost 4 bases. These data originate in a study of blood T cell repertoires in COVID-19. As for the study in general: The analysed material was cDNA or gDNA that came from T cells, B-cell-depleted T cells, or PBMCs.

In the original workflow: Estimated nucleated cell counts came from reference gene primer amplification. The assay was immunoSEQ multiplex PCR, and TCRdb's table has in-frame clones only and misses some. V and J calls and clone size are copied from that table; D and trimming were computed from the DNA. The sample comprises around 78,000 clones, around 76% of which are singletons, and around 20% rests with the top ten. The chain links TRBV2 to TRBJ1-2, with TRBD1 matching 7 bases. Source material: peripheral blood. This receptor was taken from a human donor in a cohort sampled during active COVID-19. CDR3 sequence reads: CASRVDRMRGYGYTF. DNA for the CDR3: TGTGCCAGCAGGGTGGACAGGATGAGAGGCTATGGCTACACCTTC. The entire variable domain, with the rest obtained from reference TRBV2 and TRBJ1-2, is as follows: EPEVTQTPSHQVTQMGQEVILRCVPISNHLYFYWYRQILGQKVEFLVSFYNNEISEKSEIFDDQFSVERPDGSNFTLKIRSTKLEDSAMYFCASRVDRMRGYGYTFGSGTRLTVV.